The TCR beta chain under discussion was sequenced for a study of T cells in localized non-small cell lung cancer. Findings and limits, study-wide: Heterogeneity is still possible, as just one tumor region was sequenced. T cell clonality was highest in uninvolved adjacent lung, above tumor. Higher T cell density in the blood was associated with longer overall survival, whereas higher adjacent-lung clonality associated with shorter survival. Within adjacent lung there appeared a median around 55 of the top 100 tumor clones.

The table came from immunoSEQ multiplex PCR; TCRdb's copy has only in-frame clones and leaves some out. Of about 82,000 clones in the sample, 80% are singletons; the top ten hold roughly 19%. As for this clone: The antigen is unknown.

This CDR3 spans 13 amino acids. Trimming shortened V by 5 bases and J by 6 bases, and 11 bases separated the two germline ends. Germline CDR1 reads MDHEN; CDR2 reads SYDVKM. This clonotype was obtained from a man aged 35-75 years with stage II squamous cell lung carcinoma. The sample was PBMCs, taken before any cancer treatment. The chain recombines TRBV28 with TRBJ2-1; tentatively, D is TRBD1 or TRBD2 (5 bases each). The CDR3 coding sequence is TGTGCCAGCAGTCCGGGGACCACCAATGAGCAGTTCTTC. It is translated as CASSPGTTNEQFF.